The source of this TCR beta chain is a study of cytomegalovirus exposure and HLA in healthy donors. Findings and caveats of the study: Productive status was seen about 87% or about 30% of the time for most TCR beta V segments in an earlier analysis. When the data were analyzed later, several of the most significant clusters appeared to be linked to common viral pathogens.

PCR amplification relied on 60 Vbeta primers (plus 13 Jbeta primers). In the original workflow: Among the unique TCR beta chains that a later analysis counted, about 85 million in all, about 12 million were shared. The protocol was immunoSEQ multiplex PCR, while the TCRdb copy is restricted to in-frame clones and leaves out a portion. D and trimming were read from the DNA, whereas the V and J calls and clone size are those reported in that table. The top ten hold roughly 1.3% of the sample, which has about 190,000 clones, over 70% seen once. On this clone: Its specificity is unknown.

The CDR3 loop spans 16 amino acids. Germline trimming cut 0 bases from V and 5 bases from J; bases unmatched to any gene: 8. The V gene's germline CDR1 is SGHNT and CDR2 YYREEE (reference sequence). The rearrangement joins TRBV5-4 to TRBJ1-3; 7 bases fit TRBD1. Sample: PBMCs. This clonotype was obtained from a young man in good health and CMV-seronegative. CDR3 nucleotide sequence: TGTGCCAGCAGCTTGGACAGGGGCAGTGGGAGAAACACCATATATTTT. It specifies CASSLDRGSGRNTIYF.